The 22 T cell receptor beta chains presented below share a single source sample, sequenced in a study of T cell repertoires in cytomegalovirus infection. MiXCR was run by TCRdb on the reads, yielding one entry per CDR3 protein. The data show hundreds of thousands of distinct CDR3 sequences, 40% to 50% seen once. Antigens of these TCRs are unknown. The material sequenced was cultured PBMCs, taken from culture after CMV antigen stimulation. Source of these receptors: a human donor in good health (CMV status not recorded). Some clones in this sample may be carry-over from other donors' samples.

The chain couples TRBV7-7 to TRBJ2-2; possibly TRBD1 for D (5 bases). CDR1 SSHAT and CDR2 FNYEAQ come from the germline V gene (reference sequence). V was shortened by 3 bases and J by 8 bases, with 13 bases between the two germline ends. The CDR3 has 14 residues. The CDR3 is CASSLGPFTGELFF. CDR3 nucleotides: TGTGCCAGCAGCTTGGGGCCCTTTACAGGGGAGCTGTTTTTT.

This clonotype was seen a handful of times. V is TRBV7-6 and J is TRBJ2-2; D is unresolved. CDR1 and CDR2 from the germline V gene are SGHVS and FNYEAQ. Between the trimmed V and J ends, which lost 5 bases and 8 bases, there was a span of 9 bases. The CDR3 runs to 12 residues. The CDR3 region has the DNA TGTGCCAGCAGCCCCCCCGGGGGGGAGCTGTTTTTT. Translated: CASSPPGGELFF.

This clonotype occurred a few times. This chain links TRBV7-9 with TRBJ1-1; no firm D call. V was cut by 5 bases and J by 7 bases, with 8 bases left in between. This CDR3 region has 11 residues. Germline CDR1 reads SEHNR; CDR2 reads FQNEAQ (reference sequence). The chain's CDR3 is CASSLYFEAFF. The CDR3 region has the DNA TGTGCCAGCAGCCTCTACTTTGAAGCTTTCTTT.

V and J are TRBV6-2 or TRBV6-3 and TRBJ2-4; no definite D call. The CDR3 is made up of 12 amino acids. Germline V gene sequence: CDR1 MNHEY, CDR2 SVGEGT. Trimming removed 5 bases at V and 5 bases at J, with 7 bases between. This CDR3 reads CASSTQENIQYF. DNA of the CDR3: TGTGCCAGCAGTACTCAAGAAAACATTCAGTACTTC.

This clonotype was recorded a few times. This chain links TRBV7-2 with TRBJ1-3; D not certain. The CDR3 sequence is 15 residues long. V was cut by 5 bases and J by 2 bases, with 13 bases left in between. Looked up from germline, CDR1 is SGHTA and CDR2 is FQGNSA. The chain's CDR3 is CASSPARGAGNTIYF. For the CDR3, the DNA is TGTGCCAGCAGCCCTGCCCGGGGTGCTGGAAACACCATATATTTT. Based on the CDR3 plus reference TRBV7-2 and TRBJ1-3, the full variable domain is GAGVSQSPSNKVTEKGKDVELRCDPISGHTALYWYRQSLGQGLEFLIYFQGNSAPDKSGLPSDRFSAERTGGSVSTLTIQRTQQEDSAVYLCASSPARGAGNTIYFGEGSWLTVV.

This clonotype was seen many times. This chain uses TRBV7-2 with TRBJ1-2; maybe TRBD1 (6 bases). The CDR3 consists of 13 residues. Trimming took off 3 bases at V and 4 bases at J, with 9 bases between the two ends. CDR1 is SGHTA, CDR2 FQGNSA, per germline. This CDR3 reads CASSFLGGYGYTF. CDR3 bases: TGTGCCAGCAGCTTCCTAGGGGGCTATGGCTACACCTTC.

This clonotype was detected a few times. The CDR3 DNA reads as TGTGCCAGCAGCTTCCCCCGGGGCACAACTAATGAAAAACTGTTTTTT. Amino acid sequence: CASSFPRGTTNEKLFF. The chain combines TRBV7-8 with TRBJ1-4; perhaps TRBD1 as D (5 bases). There are 16 residues in the CDR3. V was clipped by 3 bases and J by 0 bases, with 11 bases between them. Germline V lookup: CDR1 SGHVS, CDR2 FQNEAQ. Combining the CDR3 with reference TRBV7-8 and TRBJ1-4 gives the whole variable domain GAGVSQSPRYKVAKRGQDVALRCDPISGHVSLFWYQQALGQGPEFLTYFQNEAQLDKSGLPSDRFFAERPEGSVSTLKIQRTQQEDSAVYLCASSFPRGTTNEKLFFGSGTQLSVL.

The rearrangement links TRBV19 to TRBJ1-1, with a possible D match to TRBD1 (5 bases). V dropped 3 bases and J dropped 5 bases, with 13 bases sitting between them. The CDR3 has 14 amino acids. CDR1 is LNHDA and CDR2 is SQIVND in the germline V gene (reference sequence). The CDR3 reads CASSIRTGGTEAFF. In nucleotides, the CDR3 is TGTGCCAGTAGTATCCGAACGGGGGGTACTGAAGCTTTCTTT.

V is TRBV19 and J is TRBJ2-7, with 7 bases lining up with TRBD2. The CDR3 runs to 16 residues. CDR1 and CDR2 (germline): LNHDA, SQIVND (reference sequence). With 3 bases clipped from V and 3 bases from J, the junction kept 11 bases outside the gene matches. This CDR3 is CASSIGSGLSRYEQYF. DNA of the CDR3: TGTGCCAGTAGTATCGGGTCGGGACTATCCCGCTACGAGCAGTACTTC.

This clonotype was picked up a small number of times. V usage is TRBV19 and J usage is TRBJ1-1; unclear D gene. Trimming left V 6 bases short and J 0 bases short, with 17 bases between. This CDR3 is 16 amino acids long. Germline V gives CDR1 LNHDA, CDR2 SQIVND (reference sequence). The CDR3 nucleotides are TGTGCCAGTAGAGCGACGGGTTACCCGATGAACACTGAAGCTTTCTTT. Translated, it gives CASRATGYPMNTEAFF.

The chain recombines TRBV6-1 with TRBJ1-5, with 7 bases identical to TRBD1. The germline gives CDR1 MNHNS, CDR2 SASEGT. V was pared by 7 bases and J by 1 base, with 4 bases of the junction left unmatched. This CDR3 spans 14 amino acids. CDR3 sequence reads: CASTEGASNQPQHF. CDR3 sequence (DNA): TGTGCCAGCACGGAGGGGGCCAGCAATCAGCCCCAGCATTTT.

This clonotype was counted a few times. This chain joins TRBV7-6 and TRBJ1-6; 9 nucleotides agree with TRBD1. The germline V gene has CDR1 SGHVS and CDR2 FNYEAQ. V gave up 5 bases and J gave up 7 bases; unmatched junction bases: 6. This CDR3 is 15 amino acids long. The CDR3 region is CASSQEQGANSPLHF. Here the CDR3 DNA reads TGTGCCAGCAGCCAAGAACAGGGGGCGAATTCACCCCTCCACTTT.

The V call is TRBV4-3, the J call TRBJ1-1, with D perhaps matching TRBD1 (5 bases). The CDR3 runs to 15 residues. With 4 bases removed from V and 5 bases from J, the gap between germline ends came to 17 bases. Germline values: CDR1 LGHNA, CDR2 YSLEER. CDR3 protein: CASSPLGDGATEAFF. The CDR3 DNA follows: TGCGCCAGCAGCCCTCTAGGGGACGGGGCGACTGAAGCTTTCTTT.

This chain uses TRBV6-8 with TRBJ1-1; no clear D gene. V lost 7 bases and J lost 0, with 9 bases in between. CDR3 length: 13 amino acids. In germline, CDR1 is MNHGY, CDR2 SAAAGT. Written as DNA, the CDR3 is TGTGCCAGCATCCAGGCCATGAACACTGAAGCTTTCTTT. This sequence encodes CASIQAMNTEAFF.

The chain couples TRBV12-3 or TRBV12-4 to TRBJ2-3; D gene ambiguous. The CDR3 has 15 amino acids. V lost 2 bases to trimming and J lost 0 bases, with 9 bases between them. The CDR3 DNA reads TGTGCCAGCAGTTTATCGAGGATCAGCACAGATACGCAGTATTTT. As protein: CASSLSRISTDTQYF.

This chain joins TRBV18 and TRBJ1-1, with D perhaps matching TRBD1 (6 bases). Germline-derived CDR1 and CDR2 are KGHSH and LQKENI. The germline V and J ends were trimmed by 6 bases and 11 bases, with 16 bases remaining between them. This CDR3 is built from 12 residues. CDR3 residues: CASSYTGSAAFF. The DNA of the CDR3 is TGTGCCAGCTCGTACACAGGGTCGGCGGCTTTCTTT. Full variable domain (rest looked up from reference TRBV18 and TRBJ1-1): NAGVMQNPRHLVRRRGQEARLRCSPMKGHSHVYWYRQLPEEGLKFMVYLQKENIIDESGMPKERFSAEFPKEGPSILRIQQVVRGDSAAYFCASSYTGSAAFFGQGTRLTVV.

This sequence joins TRBV19 and TRBJ2-1; unclear D gene. This CDR3 is built from 13 residues. The germline V and J ends were trimmed by 3 bases and 8 bases, with 11 bases remaining between them. Germline CDR1 reads LNHDA; CDR2 reads SQIVND (reference sequence). The CDR3: CASSIGARDEQFF. The DNA of the CDR3 is TGTGCCAGTAGTATTGGAGCACGAGATGAGCAGTTCTTC.

The sample holds a few counts of this clonotype. The J gene is TRBJ1-4, the V gene TRBV14, with a possible D match to TRBD1 (6 bases). Germline V gene sequence: CDR1 SGHDN, CDR2 FVKESK. Trimming left V 2 bases short and J 7 bases short, with 11 bases between. The CDR3 length is 14 residues. CDR3 bases: TGTGCCAGCAGCCAACCAGGGGCGAGTGAAAAACTGTTTTTT. Translated, it gives CASSQPGASEKLFF. Based on the CDR3 plus reference TRBV14 and TRBJ1-4, the full variable domain is EAGVTQFPSHSVIEKGQTVTLRCDPISGHDNLYWYRRVMGKEIKFLLHFVKESKQDESGMPNNRFLAERTGGTYSTLKVQPAELEDSGVYFCASSQPGASEKLFFGSGTQLSVL.

V gene TRBV7-2 combines with J gene TRBJ1-2; 8 positions agree with TRBD1. V gave up 5 bases and J gave up 7 bases; unmatched junction bases: 12. Looked up from germline, CDR1 is SGHTA and CDR2 is FQGNSA. This CDR3 has 15 residues. CDR3 sequence reads: CASSRSQGAGGGYTF. Here the CDR3 DNA reads TGTGCCAGCAGCCGCTCGCAGGGGGCAGGTGGTGGCTACACCTTC.

This clonotype turned up a few times. The V gene is TRBV7-2, the J gene TRBJ2-2; 8 nucleotides align to TRBD2. V trimming: 5 bases; J trimming: 6 bases; junction bases outside the gene matches: 11. From germline, CDR1 is SGHTA and CDR2 FQGNSA. There are 16 residues in the CDR3. The CDR3 protein is CASSEGGTSFPGELFF. In DNA form, the CDR3 reads TGTGCCAGCAGCGAGGGGGGGACTAGTTTCCCCGGGGAGCTGTTTTTT.

V gene TRBV7-6 combines with J gene TRBJ1-5; no definite D call. Looked up from germline, CDR1 is SGHVS and CDR2 is FNYEAQ. The V gene lost 2 bases and the J gene lost 3 bases, with 11 bases spanning the gap. This CDR3 has 15 amino acids. In DNA form, the CDR3 reads TGTGCCAGCAGCTTACGGCCGAGTTCCAATCAGCCCCAGCATTTT. It specifies CASSLRPSSNQPQHF.

V and J are TRBV20-1 and TRBJ2-1, with 8 bases that match TRBD2. Germline CDR1 reads DFQATT; CDR2 reads SNEGSKA (reference sequence). The CDR3 length is 13 residues. Trimming took 5 bases from V and 8 from J; bases not matched to a gene: 8. In DNA, the CDR3 is TGCAGTGCTCGGGGCCTAGCGGGCCATGAGCAGTTCTTC. It translates to CSARGLAGHEQFF.